The clone carrying this T cell receptor beta chain has a count of ten or more. Stated time point: newly diagnosed GD, antithyroid drugs for less than 3 months. Extracted PBMC RNA gave rise to the TCR library. V shed 4 bases and J shed 1 base, with 1 base lying between them. The germline V gene encodes CDR1 SGHTA and CDR2 FQGNSA. The CDR3 is 12 residues long. The data were taken from a study of regulatory T cells in long-lasting Graves disease. Researchers made TCR beta libraries by using iRepertoire HTBI primers and running Arm-PCR on CDR3 regions. TCRdb itself ran the multiplex PCR reads through MiXCR, one entry per CDR3 protein. In the table there are about 620,000 distinct CDR3 sequences, roughly 16% of which are singletons. These data were likewise used in another study, on T cells in Graves' hyperthyroidism and ophthalmopathy.

The material sequenced was peripheral blood mononuclear cells (PBMCs), taken at new diagnosis, from a patient treated with antithyroid drugs. V is TRBV7-2 and J is TRBJ2-2, with D unresolved. The sequence was obtained from a woman aged 25 to 39 with Graves disease. The CDR3 loop is CASSWNTGELFF. CDR3 coding DNA: TGTGCCAGCAGCTGGAACACCGGGGAGCTGTTTTTT. Full variable domain (missing parts from reference TRBV7-2 and TRBJ2-2): GAGVSQSPSNKVTEKGKDVELRCDPISGHTALYWYRQSLGQGLEFLIYFQGNSAPDKSGLPSDRFSAERTGGSVSTLTIQRTQQEDSAVYLCASSWNTGELFFGEGSRLTVL.